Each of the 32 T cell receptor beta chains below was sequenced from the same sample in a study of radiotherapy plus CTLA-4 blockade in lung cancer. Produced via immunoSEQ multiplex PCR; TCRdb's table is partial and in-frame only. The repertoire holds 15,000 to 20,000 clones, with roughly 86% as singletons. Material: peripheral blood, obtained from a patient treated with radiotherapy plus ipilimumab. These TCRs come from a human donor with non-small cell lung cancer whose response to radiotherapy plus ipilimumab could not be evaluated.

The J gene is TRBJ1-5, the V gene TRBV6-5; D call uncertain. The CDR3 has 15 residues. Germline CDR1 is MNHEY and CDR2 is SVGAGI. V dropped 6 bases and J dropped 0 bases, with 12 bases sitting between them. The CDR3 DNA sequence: TGTGCCAGCAGCCGGGAGGGTTATAGCAATCAGCCCCAGCATTTT. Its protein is CASSREGYSNQPQHF.

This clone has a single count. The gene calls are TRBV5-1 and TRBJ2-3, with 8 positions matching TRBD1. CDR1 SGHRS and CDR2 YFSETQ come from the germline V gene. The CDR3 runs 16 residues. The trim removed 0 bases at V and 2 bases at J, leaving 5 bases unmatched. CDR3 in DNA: TGCGCCAGCAGCTTGGTTCCAGGGGGCGTCACAGATACGCAGTATTTT. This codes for CASSLVPGGVTDTQYF.

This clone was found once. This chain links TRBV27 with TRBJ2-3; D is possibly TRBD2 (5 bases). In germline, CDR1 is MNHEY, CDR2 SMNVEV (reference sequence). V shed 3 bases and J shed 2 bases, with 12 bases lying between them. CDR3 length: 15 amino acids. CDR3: CASSLEALNTDTQYF. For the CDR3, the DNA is TGTGCCAGCAGTTTGGAGGCCCTCAACACAGATACGCAGTATTTT.

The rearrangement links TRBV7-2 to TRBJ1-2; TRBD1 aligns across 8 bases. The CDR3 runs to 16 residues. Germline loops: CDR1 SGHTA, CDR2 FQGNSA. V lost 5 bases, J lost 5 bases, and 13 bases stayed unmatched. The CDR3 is CASSQGRARGRYGYTF. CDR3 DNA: TGTGCCAGCAGCCAAGGACGGGCCAGGGGGCGGTATGGCTACACCTTC.

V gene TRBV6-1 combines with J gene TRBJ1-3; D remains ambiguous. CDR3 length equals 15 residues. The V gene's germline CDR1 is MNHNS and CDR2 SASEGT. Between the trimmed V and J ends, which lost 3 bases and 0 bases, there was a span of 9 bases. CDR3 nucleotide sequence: TGTGCCAGCAGTGAGGAGTTGAGCTCTGGAAACACCATATATTTT. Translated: CASSEELSSGNTIYF.

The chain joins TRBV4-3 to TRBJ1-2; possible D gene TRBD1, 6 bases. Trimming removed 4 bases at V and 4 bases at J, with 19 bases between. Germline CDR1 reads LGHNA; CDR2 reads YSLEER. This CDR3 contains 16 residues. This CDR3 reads CASSLGGEGVPYGYTF. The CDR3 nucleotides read TGCGCCAGCAGCCTTGGGGGTGAGGGGGTCCCCTATGGCTACACCTTC.

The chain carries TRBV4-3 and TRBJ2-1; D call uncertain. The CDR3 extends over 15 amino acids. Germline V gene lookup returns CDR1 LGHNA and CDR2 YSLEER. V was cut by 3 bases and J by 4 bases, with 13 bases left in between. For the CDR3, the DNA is TGCGCCAGCAGCCAGGGCGTGGCCGGATACAATGAGCAGTTCTTC. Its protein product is CASSQGVAGYNEQFF.

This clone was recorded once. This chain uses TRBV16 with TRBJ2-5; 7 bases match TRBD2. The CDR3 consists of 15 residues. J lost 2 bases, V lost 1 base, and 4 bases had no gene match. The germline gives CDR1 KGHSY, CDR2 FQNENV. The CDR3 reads CASSQFDGGQETQYF. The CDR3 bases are TGTGCCAGCAGCCAATTTGACGGGGGGCAAGAGACCCAGTACTTC.

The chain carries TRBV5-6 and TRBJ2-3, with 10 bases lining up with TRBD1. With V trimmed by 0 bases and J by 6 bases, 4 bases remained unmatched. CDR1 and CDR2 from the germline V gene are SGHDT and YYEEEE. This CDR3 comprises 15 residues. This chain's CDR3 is CASSLGQGAMDTQYF. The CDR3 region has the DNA TGTGCCAGCAGCTTGGGACAGGGGGCGATGGATACGCAGTATTTT.

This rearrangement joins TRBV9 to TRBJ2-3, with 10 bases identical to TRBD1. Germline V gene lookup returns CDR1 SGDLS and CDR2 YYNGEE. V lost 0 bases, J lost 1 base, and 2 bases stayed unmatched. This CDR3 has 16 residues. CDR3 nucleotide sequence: TGTGCCAGCAGCGTAGCTGGGACAGGGGGCACAGATACGCAGTATTTT. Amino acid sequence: CASSVAGTGGTDTQYF. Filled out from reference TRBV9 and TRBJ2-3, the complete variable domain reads DSGVTQTPKHLITATGQRVTLRCSPRSGDLSVYWYQQSLDQGLQFLIQYYNGEERAKGNILERFSAQQFPDLHSELNLSSLELGDSALYFCASSVAGTGGTDTQYFGPGTRLTVL.

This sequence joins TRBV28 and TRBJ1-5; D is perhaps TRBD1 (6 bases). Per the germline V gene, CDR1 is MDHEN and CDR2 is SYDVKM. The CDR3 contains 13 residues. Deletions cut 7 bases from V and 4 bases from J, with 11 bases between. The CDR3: CASTQGTNQPQHF. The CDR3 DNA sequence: TGTGCCAGCACCCAGGGGACGAATCAGCCCCAGCATTTT.

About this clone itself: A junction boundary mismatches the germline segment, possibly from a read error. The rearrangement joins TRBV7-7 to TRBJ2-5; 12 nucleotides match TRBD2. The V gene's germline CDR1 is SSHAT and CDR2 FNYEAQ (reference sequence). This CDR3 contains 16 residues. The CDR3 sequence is CASSPTRLAGVETQYF. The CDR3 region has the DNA TGTGCTAGCAGCCCCACCCGACTAGCGGGAGTGGAGACCCAGTACTTC.

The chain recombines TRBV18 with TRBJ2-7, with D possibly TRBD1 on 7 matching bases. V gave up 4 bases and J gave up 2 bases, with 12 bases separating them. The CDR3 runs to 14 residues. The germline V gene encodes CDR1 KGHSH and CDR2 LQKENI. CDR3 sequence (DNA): TGTGCCAGCTCACGACTCAGGGGGGCCTACGAGCAGTACTTC. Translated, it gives CASSRLRGAYEQYF.

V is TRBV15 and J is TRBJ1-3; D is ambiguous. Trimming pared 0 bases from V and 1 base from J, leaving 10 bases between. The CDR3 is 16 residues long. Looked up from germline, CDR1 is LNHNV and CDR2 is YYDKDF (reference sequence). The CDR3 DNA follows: TGTGCCACCAGCAGAGACCCGGGAGCGTCTGGAAACACCATATATTTT. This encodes CATSRDPGASGNTIYF.

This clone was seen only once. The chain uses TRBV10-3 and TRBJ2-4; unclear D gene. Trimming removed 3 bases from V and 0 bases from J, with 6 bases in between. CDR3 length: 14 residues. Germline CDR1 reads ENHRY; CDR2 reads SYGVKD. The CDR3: CAISDYLAKNIQYF. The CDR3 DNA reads TGTGCCATCAGTGACTACCTAGCCAAAAACATTCAGTACTTC.

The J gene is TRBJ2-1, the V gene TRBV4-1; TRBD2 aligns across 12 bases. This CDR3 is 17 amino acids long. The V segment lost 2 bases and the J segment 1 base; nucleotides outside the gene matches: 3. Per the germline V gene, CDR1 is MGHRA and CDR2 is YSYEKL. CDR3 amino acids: CASSQQLAGGSYNEQFF. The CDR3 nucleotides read TGCGCCAGCAGCCAACAACTAGCGGGGGGTTCCTACAATGAGCAGTTCTTC.

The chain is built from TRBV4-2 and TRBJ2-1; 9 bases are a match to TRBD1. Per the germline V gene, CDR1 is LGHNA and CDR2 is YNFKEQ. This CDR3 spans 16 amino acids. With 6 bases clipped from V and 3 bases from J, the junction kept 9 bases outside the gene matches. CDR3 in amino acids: CASSQVWGQGYNEQFF. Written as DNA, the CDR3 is TGTGCCAGCAGTCAGGTATGGGGACAGGGCTACAATGAGCAGTTCTTC.

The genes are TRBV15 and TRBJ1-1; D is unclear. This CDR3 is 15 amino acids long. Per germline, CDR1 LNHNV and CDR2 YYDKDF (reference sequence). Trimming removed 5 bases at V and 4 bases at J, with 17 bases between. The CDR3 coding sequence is TGTGCCACCAGCGGCGCATCTTTGAGAGGCACTGAAGCTTTCTTT. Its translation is CATSGASLRGTEAFF.

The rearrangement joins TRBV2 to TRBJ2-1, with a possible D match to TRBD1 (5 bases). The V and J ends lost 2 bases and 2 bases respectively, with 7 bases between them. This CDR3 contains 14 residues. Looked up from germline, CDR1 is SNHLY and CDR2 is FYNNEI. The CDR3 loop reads CASSEQGAYNEQFF. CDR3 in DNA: TGTGCCAGCAGTGAACAGGGTGCCTACAATGAGCAGTTCTTC.

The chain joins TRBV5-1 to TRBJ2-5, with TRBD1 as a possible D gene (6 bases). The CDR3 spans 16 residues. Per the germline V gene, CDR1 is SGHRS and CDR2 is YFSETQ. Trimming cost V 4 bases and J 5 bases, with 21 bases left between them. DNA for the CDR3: TGCGCCAGCAGCCGATCCGGCCCCCCAACAGGGGAGACCCAGTACTTC. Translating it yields CASSRSGPPTGETQYF. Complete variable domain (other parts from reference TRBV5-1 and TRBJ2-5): KAGVTQTPRYLIKTRGQQVTLSCSPISGHRSVSWYQQTPGQGLQFLFEYFSETQRNKGNFPGRFSGRQFSNSRSEMNVSTLELGDSALYLCASSRSGPPTGETQYFGPGTRLLVL.

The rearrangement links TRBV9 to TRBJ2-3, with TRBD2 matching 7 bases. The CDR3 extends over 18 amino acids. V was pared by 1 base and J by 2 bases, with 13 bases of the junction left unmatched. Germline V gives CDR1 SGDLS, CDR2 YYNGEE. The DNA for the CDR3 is TGTGCCAGCAGCGTAACCCCACCCCGAAGCGGGGTCACAGATACGCAGTATTTT. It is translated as CASSVTPPRSGVTDTQYF. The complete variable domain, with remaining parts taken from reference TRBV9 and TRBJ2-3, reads DSGVTQTPKHLITATGQRVTLRCSPRSGDLSVYWYQQSLDQGLQFLIQYYNGEERAKGNILERFSAQQFPDLHSELNLSSLELGDSALYFCASSVTPPRSGVTDTQYFGPGTRLTVL.

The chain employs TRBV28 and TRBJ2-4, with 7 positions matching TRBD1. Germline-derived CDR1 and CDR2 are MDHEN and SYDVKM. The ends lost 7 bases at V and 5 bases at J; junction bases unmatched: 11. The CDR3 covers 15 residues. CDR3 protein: CASTGNVGQENIQYF. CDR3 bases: TGTGCCAGCACCGGAAATGTCGGACAGGAAAACATTCAGTACTTC.

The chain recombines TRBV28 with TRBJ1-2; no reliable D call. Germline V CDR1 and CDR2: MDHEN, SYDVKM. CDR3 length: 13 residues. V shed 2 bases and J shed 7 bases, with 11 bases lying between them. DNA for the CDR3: TGTGCCAGCAGTTTACGGGAATCTGGTGGCTACACCTTC. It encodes CASSLRESGGYTF.

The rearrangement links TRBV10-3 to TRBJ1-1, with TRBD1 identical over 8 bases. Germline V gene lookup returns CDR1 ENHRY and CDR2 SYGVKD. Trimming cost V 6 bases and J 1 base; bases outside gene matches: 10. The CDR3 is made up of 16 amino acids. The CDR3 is CAIRETGGSPNTEAFF. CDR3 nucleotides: TGTGCCATCAGGGAAACAGGGGGGTCCCCGAACACTGAAGCTTTCTTT.

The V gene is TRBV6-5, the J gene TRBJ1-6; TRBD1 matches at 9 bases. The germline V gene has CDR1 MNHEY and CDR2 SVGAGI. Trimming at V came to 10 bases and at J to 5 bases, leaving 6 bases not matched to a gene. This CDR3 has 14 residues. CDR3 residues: CATNRGRDNSPLHF. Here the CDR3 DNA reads TGTGCCACAAACAGGGGGCGCGATAATTCACCCCTCCACTTT.

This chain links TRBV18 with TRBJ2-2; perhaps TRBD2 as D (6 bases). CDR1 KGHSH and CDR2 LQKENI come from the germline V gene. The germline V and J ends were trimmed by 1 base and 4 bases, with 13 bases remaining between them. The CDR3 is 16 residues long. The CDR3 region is CASSPQGRGTTGELFF. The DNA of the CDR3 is TGTGCCAGCTCACCACAGGGACGGGGGACCACCGGGGAGCTGTTTTTT. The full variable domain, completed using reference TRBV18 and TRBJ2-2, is NAGVMQNPRHLVRRRGQEARLRCSPMKGHSHVYWYRQLPEEGLKFMVYLQKENIIDESGMPKERFSAEFPKEGPSILRIQQVVRGDSAAYFCASSPQGRGTTGELFFGEGSRLTVL.

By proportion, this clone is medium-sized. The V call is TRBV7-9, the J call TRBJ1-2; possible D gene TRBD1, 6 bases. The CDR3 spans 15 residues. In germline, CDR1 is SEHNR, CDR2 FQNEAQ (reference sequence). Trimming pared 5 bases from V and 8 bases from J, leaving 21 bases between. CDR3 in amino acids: CASSHITGTNKGYTF. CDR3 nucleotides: TGTGCCAGCAGCCACATTACAGGGACGAATAAGGGCTACACCTTC.

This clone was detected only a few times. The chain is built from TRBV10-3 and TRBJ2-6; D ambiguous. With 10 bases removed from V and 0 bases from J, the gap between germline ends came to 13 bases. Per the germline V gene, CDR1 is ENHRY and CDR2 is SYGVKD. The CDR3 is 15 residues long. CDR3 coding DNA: TGTGCCACCAGCTCGCCGCGCTCTGGGGCCAACGTCCTGACTTTC. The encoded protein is CATSSPRSGANVLTF.

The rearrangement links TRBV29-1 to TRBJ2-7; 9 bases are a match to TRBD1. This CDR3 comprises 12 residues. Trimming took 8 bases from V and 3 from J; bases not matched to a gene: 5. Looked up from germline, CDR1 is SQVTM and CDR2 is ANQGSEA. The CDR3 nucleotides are TGCAGCTTTTCGGACAGGGGCTACGAGCAGTACTTC. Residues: CSFSDRGYEQYF.

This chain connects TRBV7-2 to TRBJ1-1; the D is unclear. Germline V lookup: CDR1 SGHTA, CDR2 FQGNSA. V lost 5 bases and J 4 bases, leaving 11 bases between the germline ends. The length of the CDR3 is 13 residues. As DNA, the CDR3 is TGTGCCAGCAGCCTGCCGAGAAGCACTGAAGCTTTCTTT. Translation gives CASSLPRSTEAFF. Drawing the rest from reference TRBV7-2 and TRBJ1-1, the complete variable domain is GAGVSQSPSNKVTEKGKDVELRCDPISGHTALYWYRQSLGQGLEFLIYFQGNSAPDKSGLPSDRFSAERTGGSVSTLTIQRTQQEDSAVYLCASSLPRSTEAFFGQGTRLTVV.

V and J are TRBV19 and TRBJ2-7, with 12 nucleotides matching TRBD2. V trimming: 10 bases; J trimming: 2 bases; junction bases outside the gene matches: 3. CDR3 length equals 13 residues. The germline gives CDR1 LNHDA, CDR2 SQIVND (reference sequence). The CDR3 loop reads CATRTSGTYEQYF. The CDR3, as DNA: TGTGCCACTCGGACTAGCGGGACCTACGAGCAGTACTTC.

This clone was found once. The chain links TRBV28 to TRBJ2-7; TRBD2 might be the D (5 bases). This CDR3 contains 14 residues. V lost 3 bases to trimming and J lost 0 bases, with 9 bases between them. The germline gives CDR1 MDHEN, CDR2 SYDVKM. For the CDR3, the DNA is TGTGCCAGCAGTTTTGCGGGTCTCTCCTACGAGCAGTACTTC. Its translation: CASSFAGLSYEQYF.